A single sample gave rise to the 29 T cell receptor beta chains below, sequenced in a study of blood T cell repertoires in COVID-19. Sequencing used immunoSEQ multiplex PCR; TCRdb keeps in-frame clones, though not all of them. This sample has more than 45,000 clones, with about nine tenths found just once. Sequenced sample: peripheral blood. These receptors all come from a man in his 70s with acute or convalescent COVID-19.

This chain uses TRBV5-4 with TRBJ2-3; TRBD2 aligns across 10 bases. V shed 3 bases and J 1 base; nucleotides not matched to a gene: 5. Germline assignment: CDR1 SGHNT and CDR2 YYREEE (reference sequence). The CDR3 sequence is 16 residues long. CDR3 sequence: CASSSQTSGGTDTQYF. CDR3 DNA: TGTGCCAGCAGCTCTCAAACTAGCGGGGGCACAGATACGCAGTATTTT.

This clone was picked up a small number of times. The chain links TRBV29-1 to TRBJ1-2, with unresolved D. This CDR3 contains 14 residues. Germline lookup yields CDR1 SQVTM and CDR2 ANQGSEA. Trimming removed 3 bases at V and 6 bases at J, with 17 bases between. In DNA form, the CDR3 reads TGCAGCGTTGATCGGGAAGTTCGGGCTAATGGCTACACCTTC. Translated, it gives CSVDREVRANGYTF.

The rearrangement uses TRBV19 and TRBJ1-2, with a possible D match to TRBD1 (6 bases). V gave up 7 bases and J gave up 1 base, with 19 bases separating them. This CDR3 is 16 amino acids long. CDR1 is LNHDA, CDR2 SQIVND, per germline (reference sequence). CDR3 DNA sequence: TGTGCCAGTACTTTGGGCGGGGGACACTATAACTATGGCTACACCTTC. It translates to CASTLGGGHYNYGYTF.

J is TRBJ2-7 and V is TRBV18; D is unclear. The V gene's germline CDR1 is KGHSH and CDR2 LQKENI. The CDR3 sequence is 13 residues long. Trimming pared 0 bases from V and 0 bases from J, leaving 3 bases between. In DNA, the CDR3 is TGTGCCAGCTCACCACCTAACTCCTACGAGCAGTACGTC. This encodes CASSPPNSYEQYV.

For the CDR3, the DNA is TGTGCCAGCAGTGGCGACAGGGTCGCTGGAAACACCATATATTTT. It is translated as CASSGDRVAGNTIYF. This chain connects TRBV6-6 to TRBJ1-3, with 7 bases matching TRBD1. The CDR3 totals 15 residues. With 5 bases clipped from V and 2 bases from J, the junction kept 6 bases outside the gene matches. Germline V gene lookup returns CDR1 MNHNY and CDR2 SVGAGI (reference sequence).

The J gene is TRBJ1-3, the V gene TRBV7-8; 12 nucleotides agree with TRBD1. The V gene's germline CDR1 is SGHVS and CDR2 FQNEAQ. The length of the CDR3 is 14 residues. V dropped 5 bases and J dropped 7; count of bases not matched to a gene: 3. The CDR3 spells CASSRDRGLNTIYF. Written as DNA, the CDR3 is TGTGCCAGCAGCAGGGACAGGGGGCTGAACACCATATATTTT.

CDR3: CATSGVPGLAGEFEQFF. CDR3 bases: TGTGCCACCAGTGGAGTCCCGGGACTAGCGGGAGAGTTCGAGCAGTTCTTC. The chain has TRBV24-1 and TRBJ2-1, with 14 positions matching TRBD2. Germline CDR1 and CDR2: KGHDR and SFDVKD. This CDR3 has 17 amino acids. Losses at the gene ends were 5 bases for V and 10 bases for J; bases not matched to a gene: 12.

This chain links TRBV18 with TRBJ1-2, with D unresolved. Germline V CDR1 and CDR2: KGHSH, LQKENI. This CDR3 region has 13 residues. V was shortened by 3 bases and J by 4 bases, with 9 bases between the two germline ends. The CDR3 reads CASSPQARYGYTF. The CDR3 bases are TGTGCCAGCTCACCCCAGGCCCGCTATGGCTACACCTTC.

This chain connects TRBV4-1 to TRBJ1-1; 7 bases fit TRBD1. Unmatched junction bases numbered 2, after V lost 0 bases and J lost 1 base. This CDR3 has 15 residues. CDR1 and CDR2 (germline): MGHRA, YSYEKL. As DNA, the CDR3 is TGCGCCAGCAGCCAAGAAGGGGGCGGGAACACTGAAGCTTTCTTT. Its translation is CASSQEGGGNTEAFF.

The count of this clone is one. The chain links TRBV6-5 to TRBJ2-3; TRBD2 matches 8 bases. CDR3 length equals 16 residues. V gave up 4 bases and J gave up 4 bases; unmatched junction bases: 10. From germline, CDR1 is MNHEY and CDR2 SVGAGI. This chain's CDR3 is CASSSRQRERADTQYF. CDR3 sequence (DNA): TGTGCCAGCAGTTCCCGCCAGCGGGAGAGGGCAGATACGCAGTATTTT.

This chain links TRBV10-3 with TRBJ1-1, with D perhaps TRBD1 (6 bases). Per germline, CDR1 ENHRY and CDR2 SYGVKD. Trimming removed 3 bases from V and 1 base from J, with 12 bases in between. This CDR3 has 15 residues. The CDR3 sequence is CAISDLGQTNTEAFF. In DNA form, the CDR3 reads TGTGCCATCAGTGACCTCGGACAGACGAACACTGAAGCTTTCTTT.

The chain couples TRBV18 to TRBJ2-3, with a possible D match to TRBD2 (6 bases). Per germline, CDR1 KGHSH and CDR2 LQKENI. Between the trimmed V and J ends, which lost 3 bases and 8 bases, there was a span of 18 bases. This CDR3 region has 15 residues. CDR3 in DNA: TGTGCCAGCTCACCCTCTGCCAGCCCGGGAGCTACGCAGTATTTT. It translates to CASSPSASPGATQYF.

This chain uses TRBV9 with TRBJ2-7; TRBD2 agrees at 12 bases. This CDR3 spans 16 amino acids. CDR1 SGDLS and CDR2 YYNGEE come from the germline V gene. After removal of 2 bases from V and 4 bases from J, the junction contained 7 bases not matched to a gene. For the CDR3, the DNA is TGTGCCAGCAGCGTGGCGACTAGCGGGAGCGTATACGAGCAGTACTTC. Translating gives CASSVATSGSVYEQYF.

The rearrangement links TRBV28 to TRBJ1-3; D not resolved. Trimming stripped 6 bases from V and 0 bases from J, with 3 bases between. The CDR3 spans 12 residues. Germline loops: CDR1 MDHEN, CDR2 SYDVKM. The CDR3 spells CASRSSGNTIYF. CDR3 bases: TGTGCCAGCAGGAGCTCTGGAAACACCATATATTTT.

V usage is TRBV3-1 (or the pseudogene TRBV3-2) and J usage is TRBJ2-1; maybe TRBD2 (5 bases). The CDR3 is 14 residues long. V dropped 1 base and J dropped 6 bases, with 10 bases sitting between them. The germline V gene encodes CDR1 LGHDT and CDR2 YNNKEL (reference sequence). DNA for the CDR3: TGTGCCAGCAGCCAAGGGAGGTCTGCCAATGAGCAGTTCTTC. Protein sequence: CASSQGRSANEQFF.

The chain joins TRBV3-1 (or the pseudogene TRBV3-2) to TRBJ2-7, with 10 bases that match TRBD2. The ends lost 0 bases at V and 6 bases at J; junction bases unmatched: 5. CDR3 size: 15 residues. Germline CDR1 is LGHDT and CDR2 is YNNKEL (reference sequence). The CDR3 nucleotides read TGTGCCAGCAGCCAAGACGTAGCGGGAGGTCGCGAGCAGTACTTC. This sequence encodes CASSQDVAGGREQYF.

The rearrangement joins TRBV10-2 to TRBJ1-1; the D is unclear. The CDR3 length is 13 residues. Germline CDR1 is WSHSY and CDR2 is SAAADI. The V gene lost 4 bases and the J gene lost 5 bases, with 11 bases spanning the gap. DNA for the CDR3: TGCGCCAGCAGTGCCTTGACTTCAACTGAAGCTTTCTTT. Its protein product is CASSALTSTEAFF.

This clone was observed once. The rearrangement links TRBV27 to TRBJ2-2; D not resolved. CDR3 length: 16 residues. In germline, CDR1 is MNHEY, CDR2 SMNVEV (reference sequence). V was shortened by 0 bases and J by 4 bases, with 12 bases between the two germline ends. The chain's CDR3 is CASSLSTGAFTGELFF. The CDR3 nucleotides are TGTGCCAGCAGTTTATCGACGGGTGCCTTCACCGGGGAGCTGTTTTTT.

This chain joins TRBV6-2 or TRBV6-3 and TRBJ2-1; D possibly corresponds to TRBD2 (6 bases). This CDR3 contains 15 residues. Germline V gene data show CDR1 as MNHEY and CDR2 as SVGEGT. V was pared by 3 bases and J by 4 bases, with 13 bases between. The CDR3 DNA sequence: TGTGCCAGCAGTTATTGGGGGGTGGGATACAATGAGCAGTTCTTC. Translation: CASSYWGVGYNEQFF.

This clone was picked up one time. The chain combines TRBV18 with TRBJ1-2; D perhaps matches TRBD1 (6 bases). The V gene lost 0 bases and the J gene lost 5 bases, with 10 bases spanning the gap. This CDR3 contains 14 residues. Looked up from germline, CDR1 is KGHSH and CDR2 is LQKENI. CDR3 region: CASSPPSTGYGYTF. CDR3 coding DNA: TGTGCCAGCTCACCACCTTCAACAGGGTATGGCTACACCTTC.

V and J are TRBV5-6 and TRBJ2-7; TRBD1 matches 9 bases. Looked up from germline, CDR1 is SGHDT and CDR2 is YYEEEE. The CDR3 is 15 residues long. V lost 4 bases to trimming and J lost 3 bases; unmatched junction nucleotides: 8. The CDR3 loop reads CASSISGTGNYEQYV. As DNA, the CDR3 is TGTGCCAGCAGCATCTCCGGGACAGGGAACTACGAGCAGTACGTC.

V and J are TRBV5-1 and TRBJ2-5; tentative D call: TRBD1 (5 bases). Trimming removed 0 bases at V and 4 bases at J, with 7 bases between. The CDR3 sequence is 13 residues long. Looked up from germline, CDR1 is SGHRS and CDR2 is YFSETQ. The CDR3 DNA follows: TGCGCCAGCAGCTTGGCCAGGGCAGAGACCCAGTACTTC. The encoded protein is CASSLARAETQYF.

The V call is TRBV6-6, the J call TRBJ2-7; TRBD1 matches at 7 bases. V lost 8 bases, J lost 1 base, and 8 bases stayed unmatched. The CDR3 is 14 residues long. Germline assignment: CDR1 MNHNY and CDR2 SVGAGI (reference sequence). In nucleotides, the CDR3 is TGTGCCAGCGGAAAGGGACAGACGTCCTACGAGCAGTACGTC. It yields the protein CASGKGQTSYEQYV.

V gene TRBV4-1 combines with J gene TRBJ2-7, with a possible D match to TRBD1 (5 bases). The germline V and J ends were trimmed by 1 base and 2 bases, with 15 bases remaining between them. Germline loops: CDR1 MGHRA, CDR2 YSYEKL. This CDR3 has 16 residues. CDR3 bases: TGCGCCAGCAGCCAAGGTGGGCAGGGAATCGCCTACGAGCAGTACTTC. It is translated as CASSQGGQGIAYEQYF.

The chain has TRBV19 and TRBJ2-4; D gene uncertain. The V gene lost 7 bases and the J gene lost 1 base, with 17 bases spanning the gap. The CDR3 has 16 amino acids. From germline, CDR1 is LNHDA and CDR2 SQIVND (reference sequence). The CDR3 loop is CASKPVFAVAKNIQYF. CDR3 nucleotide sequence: TGTGCCAGTAAACCAGTGTTTGCGGTGGCCAAAAACATTCAGTACTTC.

The CDR3: CASRGDRGNTIYF. CDR3 sequence (DNA): TGTGCCAGCAGGGGGGACAGGGGAAACACCATATATTTT. V usage is TRBV2 and J usage is TRBJ1-3; 8 positions match TRBD1. Germline V gene data show CDR1 as SNHLY and CDR2 as FYNNEI. V lost 6 bases, J lost 4 bases, and 2 bases stayed unmatched. The CDR3 is 13 amino acids. Together with reference TRBV2 and TRBJ1-3, the CDR3 gives the full variable domain: EPEVTQTPSHQVTQMGQEVILRCVPISNHLYFYWYRQILGQKVEFLVSFYNNEISEKSEIFDDQFSVERPDGSNFTLKIRSTKLEDSAMYFCASRGDRGNTIYFGEGSWLTVV.

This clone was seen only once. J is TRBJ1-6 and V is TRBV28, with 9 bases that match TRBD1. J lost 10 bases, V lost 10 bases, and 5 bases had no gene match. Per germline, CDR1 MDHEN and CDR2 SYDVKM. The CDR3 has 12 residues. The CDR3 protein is CATGTGSSPLHF. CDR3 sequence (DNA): TGTGCCACCGGGACAGGGTCCTCACCCCTCCACTTT.

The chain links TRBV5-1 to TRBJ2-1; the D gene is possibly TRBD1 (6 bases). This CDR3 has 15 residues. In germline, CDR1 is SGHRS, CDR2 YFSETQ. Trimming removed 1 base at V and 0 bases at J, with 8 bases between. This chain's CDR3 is CASSLWDISYNEQFF. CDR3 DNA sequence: TGCGCCAGCAGCTTGTGGGACATCTCCTACAATGAGCAGTTCTTC.

The CDR3 is CASCTGLSSYNSPLHF. The CDR3 region has the DNA TGTGCCAGCTGTACGGGGTTGAGCTCCTATAATTCACCCCTCCACTTT. The genes are TRBV2 and TRBJ1-6; D gene unclear. Trimming shortened V by 8 bases and J by 0 bases, and 14 bases separated the two germline ends. Germline assignment: CDR1 SNHLY and CDR2 FYNNEI. This CDR3 region has 16 residues. The whole variable domain, filled in from reference TRBV2 and TRBJ1-6, reads EPEVTQTPSHQVTQMGQEVILRCVPISNHLYFYWYRQILGQKVEFLVSFYNNEISEKSEIFDDQFSVERPDGSNFTLKIRSTKLEDSAMYFCASCTGLSSYNSPLHFGNGTRLTVT.